Detailed here is one TCR beta chain. This entry comes from a study of blood T cell repertoires in COVID-19. Study summary: Collection of acute and convalescent COVID-19 samples took place in the United States, Italy and Spain.

Germline CDR1 MGHDK, CDR2 SYGVNS. V lost 1 base and J 2 bases, leaving 18 bases between the germline ends. The CDR3 totals 18 residues. Libraries were prepared by immunoSEQ multiplex PCR; TCRdb keeps only in-frame clonotypes and omits some of them. Of some 340,000 clones listed, over 80% are singletons. This clonotype was sampled from a woman aged 50 to 65 who had recovered from COVID-19. The chain has TRBV25-1 and TRBJ2-4; D not certain. Sequenced sample: PBMCs or T cells enriched from blood (not recorded which). The CDR3 reads CASSEFPLEIGPKNIQYF. The CDR3 bases are TGTGCCAGCAGTGAATTTCCGCTTGAGATTGGGCCCAAAAACATTCAGTACTTC.